This T cell receptor beta chain is from a study of CD8 T cells in ankylosing spondylitis. In germline, CDR1 is MNHNS, CDR2 SASEGT. The CDR3 is 15 residues long. Study results and limitations: Seemingly characteristic of ankylosing spondylitis blood was a TCR beta motif consisting of fewer than 10 highly homologous variants. Matched ankylosing spondylitis synovial fluid reportedly contained a significantly enriched population of disease-linked clones. Clones linked with disease were CD8+ and fairly uncommon in the peripheral blood. Earlier authors reported some of these motif variants in reactive arthritis synovial fluid and blood.

This clonotype was observed many times. The antigen remains unidentified. One end of the junction does not line up with germline, which may come from a read error. It was by quantitative 5'-RACE with molecular barcodes that TCR beta libraries were made. In TCRdb, the 5' RACE reads were re-called with MiXCR into one record per CDR3 protein. The sample lists about 210,000 distinct CDR3 sequences, around 6.6% seen once, with 12% to 15% in the top ten. The rearrangement joins TRBV6-1 to TRBJ2-7, with 9 nucleotides matching TRBD2. The sample consisted of blood, either unsorted or a sorted T cell fraction (not recorded which). The TCR was taken from a male donor with ankylosing spondylitis. The CDR3 is CASREGLASSYEQYF. DNA for the CDR3: TGTGCCAGCAGGGAAGGACTAGCGAGCTCCTACGAGCAGTACTTC.